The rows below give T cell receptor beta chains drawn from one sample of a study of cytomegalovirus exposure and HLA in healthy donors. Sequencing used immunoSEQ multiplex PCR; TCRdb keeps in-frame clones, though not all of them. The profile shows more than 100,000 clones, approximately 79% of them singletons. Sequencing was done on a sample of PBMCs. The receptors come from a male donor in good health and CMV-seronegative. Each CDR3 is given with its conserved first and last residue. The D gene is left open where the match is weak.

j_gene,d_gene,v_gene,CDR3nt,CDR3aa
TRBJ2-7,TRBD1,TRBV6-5,TGTGCCAGCAGCTCGGACAGGGGGCTTAGCGAGCAGTACTTC,CASSSDRGLSEQYF
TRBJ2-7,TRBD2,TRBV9,TGTGCCAGCAGCGGAGGACTAGCGGGGTACGAGCAGTACTTC,CASSGGLAGYEQYF
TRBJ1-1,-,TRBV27,TGTGCCAGCAGTTTATTGGGCCGGAACACTGAAGCTTTCTTT,CASSLLGRNTEAFF
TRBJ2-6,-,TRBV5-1,TGCGCCAGCAGCTCAACTGGCTCTGGGGCCAACGTCCTGACTTTC,CASSSTGSGANVLTF
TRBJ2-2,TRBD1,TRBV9,TGTGCCAGCAGGGAAGGCACAGGGGTGTCCGGGGAGCTGTTTTTT,CASREGTGVSGELFF
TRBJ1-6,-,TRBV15,TGTGCCACCAGCAGAGATGGTGGGGCTAATAATTCACCCCTCCACTTT,CATSRDGGANNSPLHF
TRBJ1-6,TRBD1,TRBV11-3,TGTGCCAGCAGCTTATCGGGACAGGATAATTCACCCCTCCACTTT,CASSLSGQDNSPLHF
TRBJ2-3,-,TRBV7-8,TGTGCCAGCAGCTTAAGTGGGGGGATGGGGGTCCTCACAGATACGCAGTATTTT,CASSLSGGMGVLTDTQYF
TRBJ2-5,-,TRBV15,TGTGCCACCAGCAGAGGGACAGATCAAGAGACCCAGTACTTC,CATSRGTDQETQYF
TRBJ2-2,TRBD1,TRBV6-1,TGTGCCAGCAGTGTATACACAGGGGGCATCACCGGGGAGCTGTTTTTT,CASSVYTGGITGELFF
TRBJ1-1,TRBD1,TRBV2,TGTGCCAGCAGTGACGGCCGACAGGGGAGTAAGACTGAAGCTTTCTTT,CASSDGRQGSKTEAFF
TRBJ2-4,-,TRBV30,TGTGCCTGGAGTGGAAACAGGGAAGACATTCAGTACTTC,CAWSGNREDIQYF
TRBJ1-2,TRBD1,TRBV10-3,TGTGCCATCAGTGAGAAGGACAGGGCCAATGCCTTC,CAISEKDRANAF
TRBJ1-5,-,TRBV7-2,TGTGCCAGCAGCTCCGGGACACGGTATAGCAATCAGCCCCAGCATTTT,CASSSGTRYSNQPQHF
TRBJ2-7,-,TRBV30,TGTGCCTGGAGCTCTACAGGGTTCTACGAGCAGTACTTC,CAWSSTGFYEQYF
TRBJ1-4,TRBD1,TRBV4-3,TGCGCCAGCAGCCAAGATTCTGGGACAGGGGAAGAAAAACTGTTTTTT,CASSQDSGTGEEKLFF
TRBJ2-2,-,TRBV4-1,TGCGCCAGCAGCCAAGAAACAGTCCGGGGGCTGTTTTTT,CASSQETVRGLFF
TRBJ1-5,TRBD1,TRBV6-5,TGTGCCAGCAGTACCGACAGGGGTGGCAATCAGCCCCAGCATTTT,CASSTDRGGNQPQHF
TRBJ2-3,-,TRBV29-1,TGCAGCGTTGCGCCCCGGGACTCGCCTACAGATACGCAGTATTTT,CSVAPRDSPTDTQYF
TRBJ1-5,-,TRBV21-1,TGTGCCAGCAGCAAAGCCCCCGAGTCGAAAACTGACAGGGGGCGATATAGCAATCAGCCCCAGCATTTT,CASSKAPESKTDRGRYSNQPQHF